Below, 26 T cell receptor beta chains from the same sample are listed, as sequenced in a study of blood T cell repertoires in COVID-19. The repertoire was sequenced with immunoSEQ multiplex PCR; TCRdb's copy has only in-frame clones and lacks some. Among approximately 450,000 clones, nearly 90% were seen once, and the ten largest hold roughly 1.8%. Sequencing used PBMCs or T cells enriched from blood (not recorded which). The receptors originated from a woman aged 18-29 years with acute COVID-19.

The rearrangement links TRBV5-1 to TRBJ1-2, with 11 bases that match TRBD1. This CDR3 comprises 15 residues. Germline loops: CDR1 SGHRS, CDR2 YFSETQ. V shed 4 bases, J shed 6 bases, and the junction held 8 bases outside the gene matches. CDR3 region: CASSPGTGGIHGYTF. DNA for the CDR3: TGCGCCAGCAGCCCCGGGACAGGGGGGATACATGGCTACACCTTC. The full variable domain, completed using reference TRBV5-1 and TRBJ1-2, is KAGVTQTPRYLIKTRGQQVTLSCSPISGHRSVSWYQQTPGQGLQFLFEYFSETQRNKGNFPGRFSGRQFSNSRSEMNVSTLELGDSALYLCASSPGTGGIHGYTFGSGTRLTVV.

The chain links TRBV10-1 to TRBJ2-7; 11 bases map to TRBD2. The length of the CDR3 is 14 residues. Germline V lookup: CDR1 WNHNN, CDR2 SYGVQD (reference sequence). Losses at the gene ends were 8 bases for V and 3 bases for J; bases not matched to a gene: 6. CDR3 loop: CASPLAGADYEQYF. In DNA form, the CDR3 reads TGCGCCAGCCCACTAGCGGGAGCGGACTACGAGCAGTACTTC.

The chain links TRBV2 to TRBJ2-2; D is unclear. This CDR3 has 14 amino acids. Germline V gives CDR1 SNHLY, CDR2 FYNNEI. V dropped 7 bases and J dropped 0 bases, with 9 bases sitting between them. The CDR3 nucleotides are TGTGCCAGCAAAGTGGGCTCGAACACCGGGGAGCTGTTTTTT. It translates to CASKVGSNTGELFF.

This clone was recorded once. V usage is TRBV10-1 and J usage is TRBJ2-5; D gene uncertain. CDR1 is WNHNN and CDR2 is SYGVQD in the germline V gene (reference sequence). The CDR3 contains 14 residues. V lost 0 bases to trimming and J lost 2 bases, with 7 bases between them. CDR3 nucleotide sequence: TGCGCCAGCAGTGAGTCGGCCGGGCAAGAGACCCAGTACTTC. Translated: CASSESAGQETQYF.

The V call is TRBV10-2, the J call TRBJ1-6; the match to TRBD1 covers 9 bases. The CDR3 runs 15 residues. J lost 10 bases, V lost 2 bases, and 6 bases had no gene match. The V gene's germline CDR1 is WSHSY and CDR2 SAAADI. CDR3 protein: CASSETGTGLSPLHF. CDR3 coding DNA: TGCGCCAGCAGTGAGACCGGGACAGGGCTCTCACCCCTCCACTTT.

The chain is built from TRBV25-1 and TRBJ1-3; D gene ambiguous. The CDR3 sequence is 16 residues long. CDR1 and CDR2 (germline): MGHDK, SYGVNS. For the CDR3, the DNA is TGTGCAGCGGGGAAGGAGGGTACGGCCTCTGGAAACACCATATATTTT. It specifies CAAGKEGTASGNTIYF.

This chain links TRBV5-5 with TRBJ1-2, with 9 bases aligning to TRBD1. V lost 4 bases to trimming and J lost 6 bases; unmatched junction nucleotides: 10. The length of the CDR3 is 15 residues. CDR1 is SGHKS and CDR2 is YYEKEE in the germline V gene (reference sequence). The CDR3: CASSRVSWTGDGYTF. In nucleotides, the CDR3 is TGTGCCAGCAGCCGCGTTAGTTGGACAGGGGATGGCTACACCTTC.

The V call is TRBV28, the J call TRBJ2-3; 9 bases map to TRBD1. CDR3 length: 18 residues. Per germline, CDR1 MDHEN and CDR2 SYDVKM. Trimming at V came to 4 bases and at J to 4 bases, leaving 15 bases not matched to a gene. The CDR3 region has the DNA TGTGCCAGCAGTTCACGGGGTGGGGACAGGGCAGTCCCAGATACGCAGTATTTT. Protein sequence: CASSSRGGDRAVPDTQYF.

V and J are TRBV28 and TRBJ1-2, with TRBD1 matching over 7 bases. CDR1 is MDHEN, CDR2 SYDVKM, per germline. CDR3 size: 14 residues. V shed 2 bases, J shed 4 bases, and the junction held 4 bases outside the gene matches. The CDR3 sequence is CASSLNRDSYGYTF. CDR3 nucleotides: TGTGCCAGCAGTTTAAACCGGGACAGCTATGGCTACACCTTC.

The J gene is TRBJ2-3, the V gene TRBV19; TRBD1 matches 9 bases. Germline V gene sequence: CDR1 LNHDA, CDR2 SQIVND (reference sequence). Germline trimming cut 5 bases from V and 5 bases from J; bases unmatched to any gene: 8. The CDR3 is 15 residues long. The CDR3 is CASSFRDRELDTQYF. The DNA for the CDR3 is TGTGCCAGTAGTTTCCGGGACAGGGAACTAGATACGCAGTATTTT.

The V gene is TRBV6-5, the J gene TRBJ2-1, with 14 bases matching TRBD2. The CDR3 covers 14 residues. CDR1 MNHEY and CDR2 SVGAGI come from the germline V gene. Trimming took 6 bases from V and 12 from J; bases not matched to a gene: 7. The CDR3 region is CASSEGLAGVVQFF. For the CDR3, the DNA is TGTGCCAGCAGCGAGGGACTAGCGGGGGTAGTGCAGTTCTTC.

This clone has just a few counts. V gene TRBV7-9 combines with J gene TRBJ2-7, with D possibly TRBD2 on 6 matching bases. Between the trimmed V and J ends, which lost 4 bases and 1 base, there was a span of 8 bases. The germline gives CDR1 SEHNR, CDR2 FQNEAQ (reference sequence). This CDR3 has 13 residues. CDR3 coding DNA: TGTGCCAGCAGCTGGGAGGTGTCCTACGAGCAGTACTTC. Translating gives CASSWEVSYEQYF.

This clone was recorded only once. This chain connects TRBV29-1 to TRBJ2-3; 10 bases align to TRBD1. The CDR3 spans 15 residues. Trimming removed 4 bases from V and 3 bases from J; junction bases left unmatched: 7. Germline CDR1 and CDR2: SQVTM and ANQGSEA. The CDR3 here is CSVGPRDRGTDTQYF. The CDR3 DNA is TGCAGCGTTGGTCCCCGGGACAGGGGAACAGATACGCAGTATTTT.

The chain employs TRBV5-5 and TRBJ1-6, with 9 nucleotides matching TRBD1. The CDR3 has 15 amino acids. The trim removed 3 bases at V and 9 bases at J, leaving 7 bases unmatched. The germline gives CDR1 SGHKS, CDR2 YYEKEE (reference sequence). The DNA of the CDR3 is TGTGCCAGCAGCTCGGACAGGGGAATCGCTTCACCCCTCCACTTT. It is translated as CASSSDRGIASPLHF. Variable domain in full (rest from reference TRBV5-5 and TRBJ1-6): DAGVTQSPTHLIKTRGQQVTLRCSPISGHKSVSWYQQVLGQGPQFIFQYYEKEERGRGNFPDRFSARQFPNYSSELNVNALLLGDSALYLCASSSDRGIASPLHFGNGTRLTVT.

The chain uses TRBV19 and TRBJ2-1, with a possible D match to TRBD1 (6 bases). Trimming stripped 4 bases from V and 15 bases from J, with 16 bases between. Germline loops: CDR1 LNHDA, CDR2 SQIVND (reference sequence). The CDR3 consists of 12 residues. CDR3 DNA sequence: TGTGCCAGTAGTACCCTCGGACAGTTCCTGTTCTTC. Its translation is CASSTLGQFLFF. Drawing the rest from reference TRBV19 and TRBJ2-1, the complete variable domain is DGGITQSPKYLFRKEGQNVTLSCEQNLNHDAMYWYRQDPGQGLRLIYYSQIVNDFQKGDIAEGYSVSREKKESFPLTVTSAQKNPTAFYLCASSTLGQFLFFGPGTRLTVL.

Regarding this clone: Other nucleotide sequences in the sample specify the same CDR3. The chain uses TRBV6-5 and TRBJ1-6; maybe TRBD1 (5 bases). The CDR3 has 13 residues. Trimming removed 2 bases from V and 6 bases from J, with 5 bases in between. CDR1 is MNHEY and CDR2 is SVGAGI in the germline V gene. CDR3 nucleotide sequence: TGTGCCAGCAGTTACAGGGGTAATTCACCCCTCCACTTT. Translating gives CASSYRGNSPLHF.

The gene calls are TRBV5-1 and TRBJ1-6; D perhaps matches TRBD1 (6 bases). This CDR3 has 17 amino acids. The V end lost 4 bases, the J end lost 5 bases, and 19 bases lay between the germline ends. Germline V lookup: CDR1 SGHRS, CDR2 YFSETQ. The CDR3: CASSLGGARLNNSPLHF. In nucleotides, the CDR3 is TGCGCCAGCAGCCTCGGGGGGGCGCGTCTTAATAATTCACCCCTCCACTTT.

The chain carries TRBV12-3 or TRBV12-4 and TRBJ1-4; no definite D call. The CDR3 has 13 residues. Between the trimmed V and J ends, which lost 1 base and 7 bases, there was a span of 7 bases. The CDR3 sequence is CASSLGHTEKLFF. The CDR3 DNA follows: TGTGCCAGCAGTTTAGGGCATACTGAAAAACTGTTTTTT.

The chain employs TRBV5-1 and TRBJ2-1; TRBD1 aligns across 8 bases. In germline, CDR1 is SGHRS, CDR2 YFSETQ. The ends lost 0 bases at V and 7 bases at J; junction bases unmatched: 6. This CDR3 spans 15 amino acids. The CDR3 here is CASSLASRGRNEQFF. DNA of the CDR3: TGCGCCAGCAGCTTGGCGAGCAGGGGGCGGAATGAGCAGTTCTTC.

V is TRBV6-5 and J is TRBJ1-5, with a possible D match to TRBD1 (5 bases). This CDR3 contains 14 residues. CDR1 MNHEY and CDR2 SVGAGI come from the germline V gene. V gave up 3 bases and J gave up 6 bases, with 12 bases separating them. CDR3: CASSYRQGGQPQHF. In DNA, the CDR3 is TGTGCCAGCAGTTATCGGCAGGGAGGTCAGCCCCAGCATTTT.

The genes are TRBV6-5 and TRBJ1-5, with unresolved D. The CDR3 is made up of 13 amino acids. V was trimmed by 6 bases and J by 1 base, leaving 7 bases between them. Per the germline V gene, CDR1 is MNHEY and CDR2 is SVGAGI. As DNA, the CDR3 is TGTGCCAGCAGCCTGGGCAGCAATCAGCCCCAGCATTTT. It specifies CASSLGSNQPQHF.

The chain joins TRBV7-9 to TRBJ2-2, with 10 bases lining up with TRBD2. Germline lookup yields CDR1 SEHNR and CDR2 FQNEAQ (reference sequence). After removal of 7 bases from V and 3 bases from J, the junction contained 8 bases not matched to a gene. The CDR3 is 16 residues long. The CDR3 reads CASKDFTSGDTGELFF. Written as DNA, the CDR3 is TGTGCCAGCAAAGATTTTACTAGCGGGGACACCGGGGAGCTGTTTTTT.

The chain has TRBV24-1 and TRBJ2-2; maybe TRBD1 (5 bases). With 5 bases removed from V and 6 bases from J, the gap between germline ends came to 15 bases. The germline gives CDR1 KGHDR, CDR2 SFDVKD. This CDR3 region has 15 residues. CDR3: CATSVGAQGSGELFF. Written as DNA, the CDR3 is TGTGCCACCAGTGTAGGGGCCCAAGGATCCGGGGAGCTGTTTTTT.

The chain joins TRBV5-6 to TRBJ1-2; D is possibly TRBD1 (5 bases). V was cut by 4 bases and J by 1 base, with 11 bases left in between. There are 14 residues in the CDR3. Germline values: CDR1 SGHDT, CDR2 YYEEEE. CDR3 nucleotides: TGTGCCAGCAGCCGTTTTCAGGGTAACTATGGCTACACCTTC. Its protein is CASSRFQGNYGYTF.

The chain joins TRBV15 to TRBJ2-1, with a possible D match to TRBD1 (5 bases). Per the germline V gene, CDR1 is LNHNV and CDR2 is YYDKDF (reference sequence). Trimming shortened V by 0 bases and J by 7 bases, and 10 bases separated the two germline ends. This CDR3 has 14 amino acids. The CDR3 spells CATSRDRGSNEQFF. CDR3 sequence (DNA): TGTGCCACCAGCAGAGATAGGGGATCGAATGAGCAGTTCTTC.

The DNA for the CDR3 is TGTGCCAGCAGTTTAGGCCACGGCAATCAGCCCCAGCATTTT. Translation gives CASSLGHGNQPQHF. The V gene is TRBV28, the J gene TRBJ1-5; no reliable D call. This CDR3 has 14 amino acids. V lost 2 bases and J lost 2, with 7 bases in between. CDR1 and CDR2 (germline): MDHEN, SYDVKM.